This is a list of T cell receptor beta chains from one sample in a study of cytomegalovirus exposure and HLA in healthy donors. Data came from immunoSEQ multiplex PCR; TCRdb stores just in-frame clones and leaves some out. The sample is made up of tens of thousands of clones, and the top ten hold approximately 8.4% of it. Input material: PBMCs. These receptors were obtained from a man aged 35 to 55 in good health and CMV-seropositive. CDR3s include the opening cysteine and the closing phenylalanine or tryptophan. D genes are given only for firm matches.

D	J	V	CDR3	DNA
TRBD2	TRBJ2-3	TRBV27	CASSPRGLAGTDTQYF	TGTGCCAGCAGCCCAAGGGGACTAGCTGGCACAGATACGCAGTATTTT
.	TRBJ2-6	TRBV15	CATSRDYGQVPSSGANVLTF	TGTGCCACCAGCAGAGATTACGGCCAGGTGCCATCTTCTGGGGCCAACGTCCTGACTTTC
.	TRBJ2-2	TRBV6-6	CASSYRTPGDTGELFF	TGTGCCAGCAGTTACCGAACCCCGGGAGACACCGGGGAGCTGTTTTTT
TRBD1	TRBJ2-5	TRBV18	CASSQRQGGSETQYF	TGTGCCAGCTCACAACGACAGGGGGGAAGTGAGACCCAGTACTTC
TRBD2	TRBJ2-7	TRBV7-2	CASTSLAGSSYEQYF	TGTGCCAGCACCTCACTAGCGGGAAGCTCCTACGAGCAGTACTTC
TRBD1	TRBJ2-2	TRBV5-5	CASSWNRGRTGELFF	TGTGCCAGCAGCTGGAACAGGGGAAGGACCGGGGAGCTGTTTTTT
.	TRBJ2-7	TRBV9	CASSTTRYSYEQYF	TGTGCCAGCAGCACGACTAGATACTCCTACGAGCAGTACTTC
TRBD1	TRBJ1-1	TRBV6-6	CASSHLVRDRNEAFF	TGTGCCAGCAGCCACCTAGTCCGGGACAGAAATGAAGCTTTCTTT
.	TRBJ1-1	TRBV6-1	CASSDRQVITEAFF	TGTGCCAGCAGTGACCGACAGGTTATAACTGAAGCTTTCTTT
.	TRBJ2-7	TRBV4-1	CASSFEEGLGEQYF	TGCGCCAGCAGCTTCGAGGAGGGGCTCGGCGAGCAGTACTTC
.	TRBJ1-4	TRBV30	CAWSRGEEKLFF	TGTGCCTGGAGTAGGGGCGAGGAAAAACTGTTTTTT
TRBD2	TRBJ2-7	TRBV5-4	CASSPGGGATYEQYF	TGTGCCAGCAGCCCGGGAGGCGGGGCGACCTACGAGCAGTACTTC
.	TRBJ1-1	TRBV2	CASSAAGVDTEAFF	TGTGCCAGCAGTGCCGCAGGGGTGGACACTGAAGCTTTCTTT
.	TRBJ1-5	TRBV27	CASSRDSRLSNQPQHF	TGTGCCAGCTCTAGAGACAGTCGGCTTAGCAATCAGCCCCAGCATTTT
.	TRBJ2-3	TRBV5-1	CASSLEGNTDTQYF	TGCGCCAGCAGCTTGGAGGGGAACACAGATACGCAGTATTTT
.	TRBJ1-3	TRBV30	CAWSVYRRAGNTIYF	TGTGCCTGGAGCGTGTATAGGAGAGCTGGAAACACCATATATTTT
.	TRBJ1-5	TRBV30	CAWTRGWGNQPQHF	TGTGCCTGGACCAGGGGCTGGGGCAATCAGCCCCAGCATTTT
.	TRBJ2-3	TRBV15	CATRWGSADTQYF	TGTGCCACCAGGTGGGGTAGCGCAGATACGCAGTATTTT
TRBD1	TRBJ1-1	TRBV10-3	CAISVGTGSGDTEAFF	TGTGCCATCAGTGTTGGGACAGGGAGCGGAGACACTGAAGCTTTCTTT
.	TRBJ1-3	TRBV7-8	CASSSISGESGNTIYF	TGTGCCAGCAGCTCCATTTCGGGGGAGAGTGGAAACACCATATATTTT
.	TRBJ2-3	TRBV28	CASSLSAGRTDTQYF	TGTGCCAGCAGTTTATCGGCGGGCCGCACAGATACGCAGTATTTT
.	TRBJ2-1	TRBV4-2	CASSRHALASYNEQFF	TGTGCCAGCAGCCGACACGCCCTAGCATCCTACAATGAGCAGTTCTTC
.	TRBJ2-3	TRBV7-2	CASSPFTDTQYF	TGTGCCAGCAGCCCCTTCACAGATACGCAGTATTTT
TRBD1	TRBJ1-2	TRBV5-1	CASSSNRGLGYGYTF	TGCGCCAGCAGCTCCAACAGGGGCTTGGGCTATGGCTACACCTTC
.	TRBJ2-5	TRBV2	CASGRNAVTQYF	TGTGCCAGTGGGAGGAACGCGGTGACCCAGTACTTC
TRBD1	TRBJ2-3	TRBV6-6	CASYGQGADTQYF	TGTGCCAGCTATGGACAGGGGGCAGATACGCAGTATTTT
TRBD1	TRBJ1-1	TRBV11-3	CASRGQGSGTEAFF	TGTGCCAGCAGGGGACAGGGATCGGGCACTGAAGCTTTCTTT
.	TRBJ1-2	TRBV9	CASSRLGPRWSYTF	TGTGCCAGCAGCAGACTCGGCCCTAGATGGAGCTACACCTTC